This is a list of T cell receptor beta chains from one sample in a study of graft-versus-host responses after intestinal transplantation. Clones were sequenced by immunoSEQ multiplex PCR, and TCRdb holds only the in-frame ones, with some missing. The table has approximately 12,000 clones, approximately 88% seen once; the top ten hold approximately 8.6%. The material sequenced was PBMCs, taken almost 310 days after intestinal transplant. The receptors stem from a human patient who received an intestinal transplant, so some T cells may come from the graft donor. Each CDR3 is given with its conserved first and last residue. D genes are given only for firm matches.

d_gene | j_gene | len | v_gene | CDR3aa
TRBD2 | TRBJ2-1 | 14 | TRBV5-4 | CASNLAGGSNEQFF
TRBD2 | TRBJ2-5 | 14 | TRBV28 | CAASRAGDQETQYF
TRBD1 | TRBJ2-2 | 16 | TRBV7-3 | CASSLGDRGSTGELFF
. | TRBJ2-7 | 16 | TRBV7-9 | CASSLPGFEGSYEQYF
. | TRBJ2-1 | 13 | TRBV10-3 | CAIRGLSYNEQFF
TRBD2 | TRBJ2-1 | 15 | TRBV11-2 | CASSLESGRVGEQFF
. | TRBJ2-5 | 15 | TRBV13 | CASSSAEKLEETQYF
. | TRBJ1-1 | 13 | TRBV7-9 | CASSLFIREEAFF
. | TRBJ1-3 | 12 | TRBV7-9 | CASSLPGNTIYF
. | TRBJ2-7 | 11 | TRBV7-9 | CASSSLYEQYF
. | TRBJ1-1 | 15 | TRBV19 | CASSTATGTNTEAFF
. | TRBJ1-5 | 17 | TRBV28 | CASSLIPPPEVNQPQHF
. | TRBJ2-3 | 13 | TRBV5-6 | CASSPGITDTQYF
TRBD1 | TRBJ2-3 | 13 | TRBV6-1 | CASRDRGTDTQYF
TRBD2 | TRBJ2-1 | 15 | TRBV7-9 | CASSLGTSGYNEQFF
TRBD2 | TRBJ2-3 | 16 | TRBV4-2 | CASSQVAGGGTDTQYF
. | TRBJ1-4 | 14 | TRBV27 | CASSAHPGREKLFF
. | TRBJ1-5 | 13 | TRBV11-2 | CASSLSVNQPQHF
TRBD2 | TRBJ2-1 | 15 | TRBV29-1 | CSTGLAGGVRNEQFF
. | TRBJ1-5 | 13 | TRBV14 | CASSQDGDQPQHF
TRBD2 | TRBJ2-7 | 15 | TRBV7-2 | CASSRLAGGAHEQYF
TRBD1 | TRBJ1-2 | 17 | TRBV11-1 | CASSLAGTGGRAYGYTF
. | TRBJ2-7 | 12 | TRBV29-1 | CSVASTDYEQYF
. | TRBJ2-5 | 14 | TRBV14 | CASSQELVSETQYF
TRBD1 | TRBJ2-5 | 16 | TRBV7-2 | CASSFWGRGYQETQYF
TRBD2 | TRBJ2-7 | 15 | TRBV2 | CASSGTSGRAYEQYF
. | TRBJ1-3 | 16 | TRBV2 | CASFGDGTYSGNTIYF
TRBD2 | TRBJ2-7 | 17 | TRBV7-9 | CASSLGGASGRPYEQYF
. | TRBJ2-5 | 13 | TRBV18 | CASSPPTQETQYF
TRBD2 | TRBJ2-5 | 16 | TRBV9 | CASSVASGNLQETQYF
. | TRBJ1-1 | 15 | TRBV9 | CASRSVKGRSTEAFF
TRBD1 | TRBJ2-1 | 14 | TRBV10-2 | CASRTGPTYNEQFF
. | TRBJ1-2 | 13 | TRBV19 | CASSISVGRGYTF
. | TRBJ1-2 | 17 | TRBV15 | CATSRDYRVPWRYGYTF
. | TRBJ1-1 | 13 | TRBV6-5 | CASSWSPNTEAFF
TRBD2 | TRBJ2-1 | 15 | TRBV7-9 | CASSFGTSGIGEQFF
. | TRBJ2-3 | 12 | TRBV30 | CAWRGGTDTQYF
. | TRBJ1-2 | 14 | TRBV7-9 | CASSSIAINYGYTF
. | TRBJ2-2 | 16 | TRBV7-9 | CASSLGTAELHRELFF
TRBD2 | TRBJ2-3 | 18 | TRBV27 | CASSFQLPTSGSRYTQYF
TRBD2 | TRBJ2-7 | 11 | TRBV6-5 | CASSELTSDHF
. | TRBJ2-7 | 15 | TRBV5-1 | CASSLDPHSSYEQYF
. | TRBJ2-1 | 12 | TRBV29-1 | CSVEDRYNEQFF
. | TRBJ1-6 | 12 | TRBV30 | CAWTGWNSPLHF
. | TRBJ2-3 | 14 | TRBV5-1 | CASSLGGRTDTQYF
. | TRBJ2-2 | 15 | TRBV6-4 | CASSPKSDTAGELFF
TRBD2 | TRBJ2-1 | 16 | TRBV30 | CAWSVGAGVSYNEQFF
. | TRBJ2-3 | 15 | TRBV9 | CASSLAPRSTDTQYF
. | TRBJ1-3 | 13 | TRBV30 | CAWRLHSGNTIYF